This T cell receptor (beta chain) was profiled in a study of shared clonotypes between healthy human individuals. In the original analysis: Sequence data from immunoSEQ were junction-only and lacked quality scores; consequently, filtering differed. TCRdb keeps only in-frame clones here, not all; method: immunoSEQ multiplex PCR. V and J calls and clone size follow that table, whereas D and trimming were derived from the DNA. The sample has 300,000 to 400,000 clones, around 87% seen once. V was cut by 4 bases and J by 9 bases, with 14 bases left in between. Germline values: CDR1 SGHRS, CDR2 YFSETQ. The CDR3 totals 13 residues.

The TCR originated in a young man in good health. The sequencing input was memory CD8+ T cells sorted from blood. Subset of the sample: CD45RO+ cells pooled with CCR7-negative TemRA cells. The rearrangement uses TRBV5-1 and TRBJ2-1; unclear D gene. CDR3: CASSPAPRIEQFF. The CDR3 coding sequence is TGCGCCAGCAGCCCCGCTCCCCGGATTGAGCAGTTCTTC.